This TCR beta chain appears in the sequencing data of a study of shared clonotypes between healthy human individuals. General study results and limits: The authors sampled blood alone, and tissue repertoires likely differ.

On this clone: Its antigen is as yet unknown.

Here immunoSEQ multiplex PCR was the method, and the copy in TCRdb shows in-frame clones only, minus some. The table has tens of thousands of clones, about 64% seen once. V was trimmed by 4 bases and J by 7 bases, leaving 16 bases between them. The CDR3 has 14 amino acids. CDR1 is MNHNS, CDR2 SASEGT, per germline. The chain carries TRBV6-1 and TRBJ2-5, with D possibly being TRBD1 or TRBD2 (5 bases each). Sequencing was carried out using memory CD8+ T cells sorted from blood. This sample's subset: CD45RO+ cells pooled with CCR7-negative TemRA cells. This TCR was recovered from a man younger than 40 in good health. CDR3 loop: CASSVDVGVGTQYF. The CDR3 coding sequence is TGTGCCAGCAGTGTGGACGTGGGGGTAGGGACCCAGTACTTC.